The next 28 T cell receptor beta chains were all read from a single sample in a study of blood T cell repertoires in COVID-19. Sequencing used immunoSEQ multiplex PCR; TCRdb keeps in-frame clones, though not all of them. The sample contains 40,000 to 50,000 clones, roughly nine tenths of which appear only once. Sequenced input: peripheral blood. These receptors were collected from a man aged 65 to 79 with active COVID-19.

The V and J genes are TRBV10-3 and TRBJ1-5; TRBD1 matches at 7 bases. CDR1 is ENHRY, CDR2 SYGVKD, per germline. The trim removed 4 bases at V and 1 base at J, leaving 16 bases unmatched. The CDR3 is 19 residues long. The CDR3 loop reads CAISVGLRQGEGSNQPQHF. The DNA of the CDR3 is TGTGCCATCAGTGTAGGGCTAAGACAGGGTGAGGGGAGCAATCAGCCCCAGCATTTT.

V usage is TRBV28 and J usage is TRBJ2-7; 10 bases are a match to TRBD2. This CDR3 spans 15 amino acids. V lost 7 bases and J lost 3; bases outside the gene matches: 9. Germline CDR1 and CDR2: MDHEN and SYDVKM. CDR3 in amino acids: CASNNLAGALYEQYF. CDR3 bases: TGTGCCAGCAACAATCTAGCGGGGGCCCTCTACGAGCAGTACTTC.

The V call is TRBV18, the J call TRBJ2-3, with D possibly being TRBD1 (5 bases). CDR1 is KGHSH and CDR2 is LQKENI in the germline V gene. The V and J ends lost 2 bases and 5 bases respectively, with 8 bases between them. CDR3 length: 13 residues. The CDR3 coding sequence is TGTGCCAGCTCACCAGGGGCAGGAGATACGCAGTATTTT. Translated, it gives CASSPGAGDTQYF.

This chain joins TRBV5-1 and TRBJ1-3, with no clear D. Germline V CDR1 and CDR2: SGHRS, YFSETQ. The CDR3 has 14 residues. Between the trimmed V and J ends, which lost 4 bases and 0 bases, there was a span of 8 bases. The CDR3 nucleotides are TGCGCCAGCAGCGCGGGGTTCTCTGGAAACACCATATATTTT. Protein sequence: CASSAGFSGNTIYF. The full variable domain, rest sourced from reference TRBV5-1 and TRBJ1-3, is KAGVTQTPRYLIKTRGQQVTLSCSPISGHRSVSWYQQTPGQGLQFLFEYFSETQRNKGNFPGRFSGRQFSNSRSEMNVSTLELGDSALYLCASSAGFSGNTIYFGEGSWLTVV.

The J gene is TRBJ2-5, the V gene TRBV18; D call uncertain. Trimming took 3 bases from V and 5 from J, leaving 7 bases between them. This CDR3 is built from 12 residues. In germline, CDR1 is KGHSH, CDR2 LQKENI. The CDR3 region is CASSPSRETQYF. CDR3 nucleotide sequence: TGTGCCAGCTCACCGTCCCGGGAGACCCAGTACTTC.

The rearrangement uses TRBV19 and TRBJ1-1, with TRBD1 as a possible D gene (5 bases). Germline V gene lookup returns CDR1 LNHDA and CDR2 SQIVND (reference sequence). V was cut by 3 bases and J by 5 bases, with 13 bases left in between. The CDR3 is made up of 14 amino acids. DNA of the CDR3: TGTGCCAGTAGTATCATGGGCAGGGTAACTGAAGCTTTCTTT. As protein: CASSIMGRVTEAFF.

The chain couples TRBV4-2 to TRBJ2-2, with TRBD2 matching over 8 bases. Germline lookup yields CDR1 LGHNA and CDR2 YNFKEQ. This CDR3 is 16 amino acids long. Trimming cost V 5 bases and J 1 base; bases outside gene matches: 6. The CDR3 here is CASSFGAGVNTGELFF. As DNA, the CDR3 is TGTGCCAGCAGCTTTGGAGCGGGAGTGAACACCGGGGAGCTGTTTTTT.

J is TRBJ2-2 and V is TRBV7-9; tentatively, D is TRBD1 (6 bases). Germline V lookup: CDR1 SEHNR, CDR2 FQNEAQ (reference sequence). The CDR3 extends over 15 amino acids. V was shortened by 5 bases and J by 5 bases, with 15 bases between the two germline ends. CDR3 region: CASSPQGLRTGELFF. As DNA, the CDR3 is TGTGCCAGCAGCCCCCAGGGGCTGAGGACCGGGGAGCTGTTTTTT.

The chain has TRBV4-2 and TRBJ1-4; TRBD1 is a possible D gene (5 bases). The CDR3 is 15 amino acids. V was pared by 1 base and J by 5 bases, with 11 bases between. Germline assignment: CDR1 LGHNA and CDR2 YNFKEQ. This CDR3 is CASSQAGAGNEKLFF. In DNA, the CDR3 is TGTGCCAGCAGCCAAGCCGGGGCGGGGAATGAAAAACTGTTTTTT.

The V and J genes are TRBV7-6 and TRBJ2-3; 11 bases fit TRBD2. The junction had 1 base not matched to a gene; V was cut back by 2 bases and J by 3 bases. CDR1 SGHVS and CDR2 FNYEAQ come from the germline V gene. The length of the CDR3 is 15 residues. CDR3 residues: CASSLSSGGTDTQYF. The CDR3 DNA is TGTGCCAGCAGCTTATCTAGCGGGGGGACAGATACGCAGTATTTT.

V gene TRBV15 combines with J gene TRBJ2-3; D might be TRBD2 (6 bases). This CDR3 is 15 amino acids long. Germline CDR1 reads LNHNV; CDR2 reads YYDKDF (reference sequence). V lost 5 bases, J lost 8 bases, and 20 bases lay in between. The CDR3 sequence: CATSPQAGGGGTQYF. In nucleotides, the CDR3 is TGTGCCACCAGCCCCCAGGCCGGGGGAGGTGGTACGCAGTATTTT.

V is TRBV6-2 or TRBV6-3 and J is TRBJ1-1, with D unresolved. V gave up 1 base and J gave up 8 bases, with 8 bases separating them. Germline V CDR1 and CDR2: MNHEY, SVGEGT. There are 12 residues in the CDR3. The CDR3 bases are TGTGCCAGCAGTTACTTCGGGTGGGAAGCTTTCTTT. The encoded protein is CASSYFGWEAFF.

The chain combines TRBV18 with TRBJ1-1; weak D call: TRBD1 (5 bases). Between the trimmed V and J ends, which lost 3 bases and 0 bases, there was a span of 11 bases. CDR1 and CDR2 (germline): KGHSH, LQKENI. The CDR3 is 15 residues long. Written as DNA, the CDR3 is TGTGCCAGCTCACCGACAGCACCGATGAACACTGAAGCTTTCTTT. As protein: CASSPTAPMNTEAFF.

This clone was detected only a few times. The rearrangement links TRBV7-2 to TRBJ1-3, with a tentative D call TRBD1 (6 bases). The germline V and J ends were trimmed by 3 bases and 1 base, with 13 bases remaining between them. This CDR3 is 16 amino acids long. Germline assignment: CDR1 SGHTA and CDR2 FQGNSA. In DNA, the CDR3 is TGTGCCAGCAGCTTTCACAGGGCGCCTTCTGGAAACACCATATATTTT. This codes for CASSFHRAPSGNTIYF.

Here the CDR3 reads CAITEGSSPLHF. The CDR3 DNA reads TGTGCCATCACGGAGGGGAGTTCACCCCTCCACTTT. This chain joins TRBV10-3 and TRBJ1-6, with D possibly matching TRBD1 (5 bases). CDR1 ENHRY and CDR2 SYGVKD come from the germline V gene. V dropped 7 bases and J dropped 9 bases, with 10 bases sitting between them. The CDR3 has 12 amino acids.

The rearrangement links TRBV4-1 to TRBJ1-4, with 9 bases that match TRBD1. V lost 2 bases to trimming and J lost 6 bases; unmatched junction nucleotides: 4. CDR3 size: 15 residues. The germline CDR1 and CDR2 sequences are MGHRA and YSYEKL. CDR3 amino acids: CASSQRTGEDEKLFF. In DNA, the CDR3 is TGCGCCAGCAGCCAAAGGACAGGGGAGGATGAAAAACTGTTTTTT.

V and J are TRBV4-1 and TRBJ2-1; D call uncertain. V shed 2 bases and J shed 0 bases, with 11 bases lying between them. The CDR3 runs 16 residues. Germline assignment: CDR1 MGHRA and CDR2 YSYEKL. The CDR3 sequence is CASSQSLLSSYNEQFF. In DNA form, the CDR3 reads TGCGCCAGCAGCCAAAGCCTCTTAAGCTCCTACAATGAGCAGTTCTTC.

V usage is TRBV18 and J usage is TRBJ2-2; 8 bases fit TRBD2. The CDR3 is 15 residues long. Germline CDR1 is KGHSH and CDR2 is LQKENI. With 3 bases clipped from V and 4 bases from J, the junction kept 4 bases outside the gene matches. DNA for the CDR3: TGTGCCAGCTCACCGACTAGCGCGCGCACCGGGGAGCTGTTTTTT. Its translation is CASSPTSARTGELFF. Based on the CDR3 plus reference TRBV18 and TRBJ2-2, the full variable domain is NAGVMQNPRHLVRRRGQEARLRCSPMKGHSHVYWYRQLPEEGLKFMVYLQKENIIDESGMPKERFSAEFPKEGPSILRIQQVVRGDSAAYFCASSPTSARTGELFFGEGSRLTVL.

The rearrangement joins TRBV19 to TRBJ2-3; a possible D gene is TRBD1 (6 bases). Germline V CDR1 and CDR2: LNHDA, SQIVND (reference sequence). The V end was cut by 4 bases, the J end by 10 bases, with 12 bases between. The CDR3 totals 12 residues. CDR3 bases: TGTGCCAGTAGTAAACAGGGCCCTCCGCAGTATTTT. Residues: CASSKQGPPQYF. The full variable domain, with the rest looked up from reference TRBV19 and TRBJ2-3, is DGGITQSPKYLFRKEGQNVTLSCEQNLNHDAMYWYRQDPGQGLRLIYYSQIVNDFQKGDIAEGYSVSREKKESFPLTVTSAQKNPTAFYLCASSKQGPPQYFGPGTRLTVL.

This chain joins TRBV28 and TRBJ1-3; 9 nucleotides line up with TRBD1. The J segment lost 4 bases and the V segment lost 4 bases, leaving 8 bases of the junction unmatched. This CDR3 contains 16 residues. CDR1 MDHEN and CDR2 SYDVKM come from the germline V gene. The CDR3 DNA follows: TGTGCCAGCAGTTCTTTATCGGGACAGGGCGGAAACACCATATATTTT. Its protein is CASSSLSGQGGNTIYF. The full variable domain, rest sourced from reference TRBV28 and TRBJ1-3, is DVKVTQSSRYLVKRTGEKVFLECVQDMDHENMFWYRQDPGLGLRLIYFSYDVKMKEKGDIPEGYSVSREKKERFSLILESASTNQTSMYLCASSSLSGQGGNTIYFGEGSWLTVV.

The chain employs TRBV18 and TRBJ2-7; D uncertain. Per germline, CDR1 KGHSH and CDR2 LQKENI. Trimming pared 2 bases from V and 5 bases from J, leaving 10 bases between. This CDR3 region has 13 residues. CDR3: CASSPTQKNEQYF. Here the CDR3 DNA reads TGTGCCAGCTCACCAACACAGAAGAACGAGCAGTACTTC.

The rearrangement joins TRBV28 to TRBJ1-5; 10 nucleotides align to TRBD1. The J segment lost 6 bases and the V segment lost 6 bases, leaving 2 bases of the junction unmatched. The germline V gene has CDR1 MDHEN and CDR2 SYDVKM. This CDR3 has 13 residues. The CDR3 loop reads CASSRDRGQPQHF. The CDR3 region has the DNA TGTGCCAGCAGCCGGGACAGGGGTCAGCCCCAGCATTTT.

The chain employs TRBV4-3 and TRBJ1-2, with D perhaps TRBD1 (6 bases). Looked up from germline, CDR1 is LGHNA and CDR2 is YSLEER. Trimming stripped 3 bases from V and 6 bases from J, with 14 bases between. The CDR3 sequence is 14 residues long. The CDR3 here is CASSQIHRVNGYTF. The CDR3 DNA sequence: TGCGCCAGCAGCCAGATCCACAGGGTGAATGGCTACACCTTC.

The chain recombines TRBV9 with TRBJ2-1; TRBD2 matches at 8 bases. Germline lookup yields CDR1 SGDLS and CDR2 YYNGEE. J gave up 3 bases and V 3 bases, and 5 bases lay outside the gene matches. The CDR3 contains 15 residues. The CDR3: CASSDIAGHYNEQFF. The CDR3 DNA is TGTGCCAGCAGCGACATAGCGGGGCACTACAATGAGCAGTTCTTC. The entire variable domain, with the rest obtained from reference TRBV9 and TRBJ2-1, is as follows: DSGVTQTPKHLITATGQRVTLRCSPRSGDLSVYWYQQSLDQGLQFLIQYYNGEERAKGNILERFSAQQFPDLHSELNLSSLELGDSALYFCASSDIAGHYNEQFFGPGTRLTVL.

The rearrangement joins TRBV29-1 to TRBJ2-1; D is ambiguous. There are 12 residues in the CDR3. V lost 0 bases and J lost 4, with 4 bases in between. Germline V gene lookup returns CDR1 SQVTM and CDR2 ANQGSEA. The CDR3 is CSVEDLYNEQFF. The DNA for the CDR3 is TGCAGCGTTGAAGACCTATACAATGAGCAGTTCTTC.

The V and J genes are TRBV6-2 or TRBV6-3 and TRBJ2-3; 8 bases line up with TRBD1. J was trimmed by 5 bases and V by 2 bases; bases with no gene match: 6. The V gene's germline CDR1 is MNHEY and CDR2 SVGEGT. The CDR3 has 15 residues. The CDR3 protein is CASSYQTGVRDTQYF. The CDR3 DNA is TGTGCCAGCAGTTACCAGACAGGGGTGCGAGATACGCAGTATTTT.

The V gene is TRBV20-1, the J gene TRBJ2-1, with D perhaps matching TRBD1 (6 bases). The CDR3 loop spans 15 amino acids. CDR1 is DFQATT, CDR2 SNEGSKA, per germline (reference sequence). V dropped 3 bases and J dropped 0 bases, with 12 bases sitting between them. This CDR3 reads CSASIQGTSYNEQFF. The DNA for the CDR3 is TGCAGTGCTAGTATTCAGGGGACCTCCTACAATGAGCAGTTCTTC.

This clone was seen a single time. The CDR3 protein is CASGRGGDYSYNEQFF. In DNA form, the CDR3 reads TGTGCCAGCGGGAGGGGGGGGGATTACTCCTACAATGAGCAGTTCTTC. The chain recombines TRBV7-8 with TRBJ2-1; a possible D gene is TRBD2 (7 bases). V was shortened by 8 bases and J by 0 bases, with 17 bases between the two germline ends. This CDR3 is built from 16 residues. Looked up from germline, CDR1 is SGHVS and CDR2 is FQNEAQ. Together with reference TRBV7-8 and TRBJ2-1, the CDR3 gives the full variable domain: GAGVSQSPRYKVAKRGQDVALRCDPISGHVSLFWYQQALGQGPEFLTYFQNEAQLDKSGLPSDRFFAERPEGSVSTLKIQRTQQEDSAVYLCASGRGGDYSYNEQFFGPGTRLTVL.